This entry describes one TCR beta chain. No antigen is known for it. The data originate from a study of Ad26.COV2.S vaccination and SARS-CoV-2 variants. Here immunoSEQ multiplex PCR was the method, and the copy in TCRdb shows in-frame clones only, minus some. Of 300,000 to 350,000 clones in the sample, approximately 86% are singletons; the top ten hold about 10%. General study findings and limits: Post-vaccination breadth of spike-specific CD8+ and CD4+ T cell responses was reportedly substantial. Non-spike TCR breadth did not differ much between vaccine and placebo recipients.

This CDR3 is 14 amino acids long. V was shortened by 3 bases and J by 2 bases, with 9 bases between the two germline ends. CDR1 and CDR2 (germline): LNHDA, SQIVND (reference sequence). Specified treatment: roughly 18 received Ad26.COV2.S at low or high dose, single or two shots; 5 received placebo; per-sample allocation not given. Day 63 after the first vaccine or placebo injection was the time point for sampling. This receptor was taken from a person aged 18 to 65 who received the Ad26.COV2.S COVID-19 vaccine or a placebo. The sample in question was peripheral blood, obtained in a trial of Ad26.COV2.S vaccine versus placebo. The J gene is TRBJ2-3, the V gene TRBV19; D ambiguous. CDR3 nucleotide sequence: TGTGCCAGTAGTATCCTGCCCTACACAGATACGCAGTATTTT. This translates into CASSILPYTDTQYF.